This T cell receptor (beta chain) appears in the sequencing data of a study of blood T cells in healthy people across ages. This clonotype was detected only a few times. Being one base from a much bigger clone, this may be a read error. Next came a second PCR, run for roughly 6 to 11 cycles, which used a sample-barcoded 5' primer along with a J-beta primer mix. TCRdb ran MiXCR on the 5' RACE reads and lists one entry per CDR3 protein. The table has 800,000 to 950,000 distinct CDR3 sequences, roughly 29% seen once. The same data also went into a second study, on T cells of mothers and their children.

The receptor was derived from a woman aged 40-49 years in good health. The source material was blood.

The chain's CDR3 is CASSRGGLSYNEQYF. The CDR3 region has the DNA TGTGCCAGCAGCCGGGGGGGCCTCTCCTACAATGAGCAGTACTTC. The V gene is TRBV4-2, the J gene TRBJ2-1; a possible D gene is TRBD2 (7 bases). The J call may be faulty, since TRBJ2-7 better matches the DNA end. The V gene's germline CDR1 is LGHNA and CDR2 YNFKEQ. This CDR3 has 15 amino acids.